The text below deals with one TCR beta chain. Its target is not known. These data come from a study of shared clonotypes between healthy human individuals. Broader study findings: Apart from blood, nothing was sampled; tissue repertoires likely differ.

Some clones are missing from TCRdb's copy, which holds only in-frame ones; the method was immunoSEQ multiplex PCR. In the table there are 950,000 to 1,100,000 clones, about 70% of which are singletons. This CDR3 is built from 13 residues. The germline V gene has CDR1 SGHNT and CDR2 YYREEE (reference sequence). V lost 4 bases, J lost 6 bases, and 6 bases stayed unmatched. The TCR comes from a man aged 18 to 29 in good health. Specimen: memory CD4+ T cells sorted from blood. The subset denotes: CD45RA-negative fraction. The rearrangement uses TRBV5-4 and TRBJ2-7; TRBD2 matches at 8 bases. In nucleotides, the CDR3 is TGTGCCAGCAGCCTCAGCGGGAGTGCCGAGCAGTACTTC. This translates into CASSLSGSAEQYF.